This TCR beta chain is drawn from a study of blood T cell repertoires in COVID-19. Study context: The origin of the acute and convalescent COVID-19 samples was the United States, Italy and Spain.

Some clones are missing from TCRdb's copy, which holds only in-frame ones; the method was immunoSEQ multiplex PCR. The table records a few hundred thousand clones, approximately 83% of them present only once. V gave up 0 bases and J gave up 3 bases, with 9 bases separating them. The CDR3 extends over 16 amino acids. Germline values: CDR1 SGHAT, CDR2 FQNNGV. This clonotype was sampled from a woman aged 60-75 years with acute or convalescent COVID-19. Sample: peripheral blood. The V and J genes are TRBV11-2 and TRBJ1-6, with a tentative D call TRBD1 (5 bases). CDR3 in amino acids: CASSLEDSYYNSPLHF. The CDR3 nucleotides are TGTGCCAGCAGCTTAGAAGACAGCTACTATAATTCACCCCTCCACTTT.